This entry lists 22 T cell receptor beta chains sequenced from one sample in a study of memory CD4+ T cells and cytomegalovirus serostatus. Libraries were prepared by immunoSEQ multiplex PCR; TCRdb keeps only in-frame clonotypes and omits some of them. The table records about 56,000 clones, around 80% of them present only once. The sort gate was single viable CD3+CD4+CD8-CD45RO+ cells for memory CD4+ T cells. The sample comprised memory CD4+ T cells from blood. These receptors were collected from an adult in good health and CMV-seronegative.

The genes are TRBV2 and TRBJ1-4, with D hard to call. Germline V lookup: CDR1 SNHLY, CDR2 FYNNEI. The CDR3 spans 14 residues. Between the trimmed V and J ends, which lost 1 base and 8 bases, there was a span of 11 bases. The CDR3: CASSEESIGEKLFF. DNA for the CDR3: TGTGCCAGCAGTGAAGAGTCAATAGGGGAAAAACTGTTTTTT.

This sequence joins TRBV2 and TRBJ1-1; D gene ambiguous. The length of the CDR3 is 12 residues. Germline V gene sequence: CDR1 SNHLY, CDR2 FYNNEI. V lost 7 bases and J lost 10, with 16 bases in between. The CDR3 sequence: CASKDLGFGAFF. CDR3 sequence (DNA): TGTGCCAGCAAAGACCTAGGGTTTGGAGCTTTCTTT.

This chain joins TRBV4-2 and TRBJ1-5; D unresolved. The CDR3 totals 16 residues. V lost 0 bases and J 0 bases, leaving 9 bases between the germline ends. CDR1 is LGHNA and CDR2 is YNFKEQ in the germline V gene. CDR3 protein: CASSQEGWVSNQPQHF. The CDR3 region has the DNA TGTGCCAGCAGCCAAGAAGGGTGGGTTAGCAATCAGCCCCAGCATTTT.

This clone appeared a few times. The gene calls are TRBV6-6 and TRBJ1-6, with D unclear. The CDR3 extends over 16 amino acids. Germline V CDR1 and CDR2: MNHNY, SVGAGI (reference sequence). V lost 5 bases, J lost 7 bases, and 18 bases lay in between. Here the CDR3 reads CASSPTQERANSPLHF. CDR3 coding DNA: TGTGCCAGCAGTCCGACCCAAGAAAGAGCAAATTCACCCCTCCACTTT.

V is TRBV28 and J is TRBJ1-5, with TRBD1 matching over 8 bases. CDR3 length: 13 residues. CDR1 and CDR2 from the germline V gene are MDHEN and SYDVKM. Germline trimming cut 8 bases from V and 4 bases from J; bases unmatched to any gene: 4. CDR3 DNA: TGTGCCAGCGGACAGGGCGCAAATCAGCCCCAGCATTTT. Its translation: CASGQGANQPQHF.

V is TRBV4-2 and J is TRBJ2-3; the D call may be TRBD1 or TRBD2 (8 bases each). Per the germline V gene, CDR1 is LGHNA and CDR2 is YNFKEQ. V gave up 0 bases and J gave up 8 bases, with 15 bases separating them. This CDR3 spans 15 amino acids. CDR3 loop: CASSQETGAGGTQYF. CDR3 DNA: TGTGCCAGCAGCCAAGAGACAGGGGCGGGGGGTACGCAGTATTTT.

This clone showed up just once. CDR3 amino acids: CASSLVPNYEQYF. The DNA for the CDR3 is TGTGCCAGCAGCTTAGTCCCCAACTACGAGCAGTACTTC. The chain carries TRBV7-2 and TRBJ2-7; the D is unclear. Germline values: CDR1 SGHTA, CDR2 FQGNSA. The CDR3 totals 13 residues. The V end was cut by 1 base, the J end by 3 bases, with 7 bases between.

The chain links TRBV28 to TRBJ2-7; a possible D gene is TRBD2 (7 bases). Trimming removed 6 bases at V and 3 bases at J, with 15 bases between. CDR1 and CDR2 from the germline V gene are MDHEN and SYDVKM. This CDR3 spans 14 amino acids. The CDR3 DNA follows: TGTGCCAGCAGGGTTGGGGGGGCCGACTACGAGCAGTACTTC. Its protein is CASRVGGADYEQYF.

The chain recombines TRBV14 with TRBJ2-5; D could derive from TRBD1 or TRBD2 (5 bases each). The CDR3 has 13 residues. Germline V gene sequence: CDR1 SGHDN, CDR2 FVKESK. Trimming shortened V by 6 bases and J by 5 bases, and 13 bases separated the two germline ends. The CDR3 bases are TGTGCCAGCAGTATGTACTGGGGGGAGACCCAGTACTTC. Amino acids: CASSMYWGETQYF.

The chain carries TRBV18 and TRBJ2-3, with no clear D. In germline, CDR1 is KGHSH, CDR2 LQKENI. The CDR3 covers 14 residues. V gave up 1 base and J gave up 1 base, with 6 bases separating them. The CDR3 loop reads CASSPRVGTDTQYF. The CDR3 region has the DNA TGTGCCAGCTCACCACGGGTAGGCACAGATACGCAGTATTTT.

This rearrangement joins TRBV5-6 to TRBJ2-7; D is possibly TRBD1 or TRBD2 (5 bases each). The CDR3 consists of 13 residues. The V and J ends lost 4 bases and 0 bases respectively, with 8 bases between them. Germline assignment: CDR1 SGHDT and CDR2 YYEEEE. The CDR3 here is CASSPGPSYEQYF. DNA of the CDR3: TGTGCCAGCAGCCCGGGACCCTCCTACGAGCAGTACTTC.

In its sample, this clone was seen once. Here the CDR3 DNA reads TGCGCCAGCAGCTTGGGGGCTGGGGGGACCCAAGAGACCCAGTACTTC. Amino acid sequence: CASSLGAGGTQETQYF. The gene calls are TRBV5-1 and TRBJ2-5, with TRBD2 as a possible D gene (6 bases). This CDR3 comprises 16 residues. V was cut by 0 bases and J by 1 base, with 13 bases left in between. In germline, CDR1 is SGHRS, CDR2 YFSETQ.

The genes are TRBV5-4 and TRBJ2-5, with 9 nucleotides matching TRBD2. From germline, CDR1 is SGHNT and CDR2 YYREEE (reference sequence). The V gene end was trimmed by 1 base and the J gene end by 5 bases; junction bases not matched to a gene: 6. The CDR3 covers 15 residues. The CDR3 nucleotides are TGTGCCAGCAGCTTGAGGCGGGGGGGCGTGGAGACCCAGTACTTC. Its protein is CASSLRRGGVETQYF. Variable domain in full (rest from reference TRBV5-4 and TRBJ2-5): ETGVTQSPTHLIKTRGQQVTLRCSSQSGHNTVSWYQQALGQGPQFIFQYYREEENGRGNFPPRFSGLQFPNYSSELNVNALELDDSALYLCASSLRRGGVETQYFGPGTRLLVL.

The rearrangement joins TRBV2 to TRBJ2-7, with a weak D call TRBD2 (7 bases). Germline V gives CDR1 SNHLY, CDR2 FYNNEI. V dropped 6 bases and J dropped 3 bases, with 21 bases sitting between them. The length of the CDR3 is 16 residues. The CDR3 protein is CASRGGRFGGFYEQYF. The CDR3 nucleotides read TGTGCCAGCAGGGGGGGGCGTTTTGGGGGATTCTACGAGCAGTACTTC.

DNA for the CDR3: TGTGCCAGCAGCCTGGTTTCCTGGGGGGCAGCTGGTGGCTACACCTTC. Its protein product is CASSLVSWGAAGGYTF. The chain employs TRBV7-2 and TRBJ1-2; a weak D match, TRBD1 (6 bases). Looked up from germline, CDR1 is SGHTA and CDR2 is FQGNSA. The ends were cut back, 5 bases at V and 7 bases at J, with 23 bases in the middle. CDR3 length: 16 amino acids.

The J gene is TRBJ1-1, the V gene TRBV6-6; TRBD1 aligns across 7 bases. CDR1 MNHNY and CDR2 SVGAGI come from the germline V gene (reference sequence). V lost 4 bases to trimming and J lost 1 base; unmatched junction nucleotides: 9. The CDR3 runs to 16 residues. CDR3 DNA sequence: TGTGCCAGCAGTTCCAGTGGCGGGACAGCGAACACTGAAGCTTTCTTT. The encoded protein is CASSSSGGTANTEAFF.

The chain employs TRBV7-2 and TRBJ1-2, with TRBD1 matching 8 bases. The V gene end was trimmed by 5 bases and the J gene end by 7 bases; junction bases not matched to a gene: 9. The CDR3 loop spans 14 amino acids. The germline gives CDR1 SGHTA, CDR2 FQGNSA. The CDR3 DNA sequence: TGTGCCAGCAGCCCCGGGACAGGCGCCCGTGGCTACACCTTC. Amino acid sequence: CASSPGTGARGYTF.

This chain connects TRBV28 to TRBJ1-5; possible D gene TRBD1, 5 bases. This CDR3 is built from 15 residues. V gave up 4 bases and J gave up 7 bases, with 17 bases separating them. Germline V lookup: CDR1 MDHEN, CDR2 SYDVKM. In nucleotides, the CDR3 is TGTGCCAGCAGTTCCCCTCGGGACTTGAGGCAGCCCCAGCATTTT. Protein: CASSSPRDLRQPQHF. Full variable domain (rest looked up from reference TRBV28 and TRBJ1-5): DVKVTQSSRYLVKRTGEKVFLECVQDMDHENMFWYRQDPGLGLRLIYFSYDVKMKEKGDIPEGYSVSREKKERFSLILESASTNQTSMYLCASSSPRDLRQPQHFGDGTRLSIL.

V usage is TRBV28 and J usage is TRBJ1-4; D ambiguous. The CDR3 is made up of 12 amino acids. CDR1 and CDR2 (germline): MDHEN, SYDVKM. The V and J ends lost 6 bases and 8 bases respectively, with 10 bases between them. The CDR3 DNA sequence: TGTGCCAGCAGGGCTTCAGAAGAAAAACTGTTTTTT. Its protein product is CASRASEEKLFF.

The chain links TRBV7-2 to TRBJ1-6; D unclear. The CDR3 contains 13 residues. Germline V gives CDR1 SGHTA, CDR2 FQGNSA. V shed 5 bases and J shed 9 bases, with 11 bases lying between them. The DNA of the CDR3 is TGTGCCAGCAGCCCCATGGTCCTTTCACCCCTCCACTTT. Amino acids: CASSPMVLSPLHF.

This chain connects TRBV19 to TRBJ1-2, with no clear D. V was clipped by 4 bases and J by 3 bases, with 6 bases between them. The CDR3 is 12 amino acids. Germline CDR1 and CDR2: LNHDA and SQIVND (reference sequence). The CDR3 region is CASSRTDYGYTF. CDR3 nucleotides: TGTGCCAGTAGTAGAACAGACTATGGCTACACCTTC.

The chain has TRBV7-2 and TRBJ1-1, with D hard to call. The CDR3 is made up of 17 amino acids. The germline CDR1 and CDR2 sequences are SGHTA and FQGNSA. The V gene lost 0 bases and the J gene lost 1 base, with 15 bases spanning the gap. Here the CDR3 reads CASSLAWNLIENTEAFF. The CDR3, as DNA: TGTGCCAGCAGCTTAGCATGGAACCTGATCGAGAACACTGAAGCTTTCTTT.